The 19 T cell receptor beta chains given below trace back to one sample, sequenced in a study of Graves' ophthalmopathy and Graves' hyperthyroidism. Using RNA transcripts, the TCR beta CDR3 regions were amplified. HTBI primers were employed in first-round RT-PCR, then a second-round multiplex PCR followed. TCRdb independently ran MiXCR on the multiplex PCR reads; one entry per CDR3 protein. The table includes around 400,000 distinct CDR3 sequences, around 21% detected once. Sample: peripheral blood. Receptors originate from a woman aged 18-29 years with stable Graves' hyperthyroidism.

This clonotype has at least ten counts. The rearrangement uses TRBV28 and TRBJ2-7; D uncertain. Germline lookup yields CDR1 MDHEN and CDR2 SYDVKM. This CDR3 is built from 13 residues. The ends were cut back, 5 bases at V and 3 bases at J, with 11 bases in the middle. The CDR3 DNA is TGTGCCAGCAGTCTAAATTTTGACTACGAGCAGTACTTC. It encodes CASSLNFDYEQYF.

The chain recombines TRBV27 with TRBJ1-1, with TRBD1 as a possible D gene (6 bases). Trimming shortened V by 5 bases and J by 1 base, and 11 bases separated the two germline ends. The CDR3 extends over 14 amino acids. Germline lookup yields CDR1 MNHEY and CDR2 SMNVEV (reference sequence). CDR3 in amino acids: CASSAWTENTEAFF. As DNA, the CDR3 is TGTGCCAGCAGTGCATGGACAGAGAACACTGAAGCTTTCTTT.

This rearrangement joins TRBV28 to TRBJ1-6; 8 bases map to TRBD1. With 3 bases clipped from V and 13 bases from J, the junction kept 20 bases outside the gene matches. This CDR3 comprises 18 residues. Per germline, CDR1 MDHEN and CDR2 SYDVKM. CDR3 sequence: CASSFLSSGTGRISPLHF. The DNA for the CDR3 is TGTGCCAGCAGTTTCCTATCCTCCGGGACAGGAAGAATTTCGCCCCTCCACTTT.

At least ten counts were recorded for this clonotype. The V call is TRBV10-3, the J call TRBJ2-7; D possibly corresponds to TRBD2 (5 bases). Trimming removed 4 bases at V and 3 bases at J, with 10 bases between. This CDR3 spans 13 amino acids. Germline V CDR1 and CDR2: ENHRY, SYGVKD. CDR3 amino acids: CAISGLAGYEQYF. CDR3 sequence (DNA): TGTGCCATCAGTGGGCTAGCAGGCTACGAGCAGTACTTC.

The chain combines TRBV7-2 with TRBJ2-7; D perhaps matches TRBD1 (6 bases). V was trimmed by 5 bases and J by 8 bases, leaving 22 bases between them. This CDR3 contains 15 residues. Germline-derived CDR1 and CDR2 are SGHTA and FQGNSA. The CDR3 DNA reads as TGTGCCAGCAGCCAGTCGACAGGCCCTGGGTTGCAGCAGTACTTC. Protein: CASSQSTGPGLQQYF. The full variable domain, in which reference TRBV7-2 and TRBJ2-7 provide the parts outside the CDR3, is GAGVSQSPSNKVTEKGKDVELRCDPISGHTALYWYRQSLGQGLEFLIYFQGNSAPDKSGLPSDRFSAERTGGSVSTLTIQRTQQEDSAVYLCASSQSTGPGLQQYFGPGTRLTVT.

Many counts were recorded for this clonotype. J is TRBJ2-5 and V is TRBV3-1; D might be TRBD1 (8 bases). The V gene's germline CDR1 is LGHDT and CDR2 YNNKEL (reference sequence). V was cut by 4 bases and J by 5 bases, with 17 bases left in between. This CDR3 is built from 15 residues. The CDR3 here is CASSPGQGGVETQYF. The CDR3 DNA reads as TGTGCCAGCAGCCCCGGACAGGGAGGGGTGGAGACCCAGTACTTC.

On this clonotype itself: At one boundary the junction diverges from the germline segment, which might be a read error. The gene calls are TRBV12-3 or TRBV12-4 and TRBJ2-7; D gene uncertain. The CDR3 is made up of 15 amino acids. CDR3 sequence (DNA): TGCGCCAGCAGTTTAAGGTCAGCACGGGCGTACGAGCAGTACTTC. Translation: CASSLRSARAYEQYF.

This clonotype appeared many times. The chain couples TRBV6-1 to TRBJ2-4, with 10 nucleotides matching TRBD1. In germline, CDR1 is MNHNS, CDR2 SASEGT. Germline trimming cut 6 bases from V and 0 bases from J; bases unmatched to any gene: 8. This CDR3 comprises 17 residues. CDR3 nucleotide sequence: TGTGCCAGCAGACAGCGACAGGGGGCGGGAGCCAAAAACATTCAGTACTTC. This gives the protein CASRQRQGAGAKNIQYF.

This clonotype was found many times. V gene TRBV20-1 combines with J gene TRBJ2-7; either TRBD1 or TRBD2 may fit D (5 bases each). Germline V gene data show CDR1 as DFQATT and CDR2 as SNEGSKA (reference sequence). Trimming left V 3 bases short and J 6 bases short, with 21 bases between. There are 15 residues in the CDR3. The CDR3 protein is CSASSGAGSRSEQYF. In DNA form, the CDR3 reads TGCAGTGCTAGTTCCGGGGCGGGTTCGAGAAGCGAGCAGTACTTC.

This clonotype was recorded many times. The CDR3 protein is CASSLLLSGEQPQHF. CDR3 coding DNA: TGTGCCAGCAGCCTACTGCTCTCAGGGGAACAGCCCCAGCATTTT. The V gene is TRBV7-2, the J gene TRBJ1-5; perhaps TRBD1 as D (6 bases). The CDR3 contains 15 residues. Per the germline V gene, CDR1 is SGHTA and CDR2 is FQGNSA. V was trimmed by 5 bases and J by 7 bases, leaving 18 bases between them.

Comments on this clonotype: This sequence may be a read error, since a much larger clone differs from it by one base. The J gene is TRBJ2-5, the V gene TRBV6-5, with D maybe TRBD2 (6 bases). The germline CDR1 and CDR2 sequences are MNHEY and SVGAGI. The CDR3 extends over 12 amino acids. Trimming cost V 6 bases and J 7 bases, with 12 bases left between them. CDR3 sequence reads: CASRAPGGTQYF. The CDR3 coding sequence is TGTGCCAGCAGGGCCCCCGGGGGGACCCAGTACTTC.

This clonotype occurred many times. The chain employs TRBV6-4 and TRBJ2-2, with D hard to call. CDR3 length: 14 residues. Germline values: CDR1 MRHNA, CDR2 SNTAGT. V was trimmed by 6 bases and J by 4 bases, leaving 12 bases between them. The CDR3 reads CASRPEWGTGELFF. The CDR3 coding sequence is TGTGCCAGCAGGCCAGAGTGGGGCACCGGGGAGCTGTTTTTT.

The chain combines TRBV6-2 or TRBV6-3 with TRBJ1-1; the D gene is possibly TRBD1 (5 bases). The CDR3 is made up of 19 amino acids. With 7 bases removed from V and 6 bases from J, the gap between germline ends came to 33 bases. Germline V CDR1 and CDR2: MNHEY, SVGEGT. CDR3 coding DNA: TGTGCCAGCATTAATCGGTCAGGAGGGAGCCGCAGAGGGACCGCTGAAGCTTTCTTT. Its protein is CASINRSGGSRRGTAEAFF.

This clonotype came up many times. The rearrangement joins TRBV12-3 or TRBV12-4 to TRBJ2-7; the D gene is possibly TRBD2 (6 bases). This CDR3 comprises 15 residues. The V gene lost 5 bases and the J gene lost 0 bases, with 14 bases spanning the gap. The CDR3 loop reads CASSLSGFSSYEQYF. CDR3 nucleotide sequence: TGTGCCAGCAGTCTTAGCGGTTTCAGCTCCTACGAGCAGTACTTC.

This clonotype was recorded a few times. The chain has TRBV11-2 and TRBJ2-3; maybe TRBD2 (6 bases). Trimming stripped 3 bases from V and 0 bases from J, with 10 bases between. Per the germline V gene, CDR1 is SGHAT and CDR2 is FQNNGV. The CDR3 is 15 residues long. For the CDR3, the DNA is TGTGCCAGCAGCTTGGGTCTAGCGAGCACAGATACGCAGTATTTT. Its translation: CASSLGLASTDTQYF. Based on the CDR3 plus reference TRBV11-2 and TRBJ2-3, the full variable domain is EAGVAQSPRYKIIEKRQSVAFWCNPISGHATLYWYQQILGQGPKLLIQFQNNGVVDDSQLPKDRFSAERLKGVDSTLKIQPAKLEDSAVYLCASSLGLASTDTQYFGPGTRLTVL.

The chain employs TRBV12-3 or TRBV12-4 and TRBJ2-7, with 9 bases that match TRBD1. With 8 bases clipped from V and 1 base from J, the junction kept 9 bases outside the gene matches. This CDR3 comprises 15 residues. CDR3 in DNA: TGTGCCAGCGGGGCTTTTGGGACAGGGTCCTACGAGCAGTACTTC. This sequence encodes CASGAFGTGSYEQYF.

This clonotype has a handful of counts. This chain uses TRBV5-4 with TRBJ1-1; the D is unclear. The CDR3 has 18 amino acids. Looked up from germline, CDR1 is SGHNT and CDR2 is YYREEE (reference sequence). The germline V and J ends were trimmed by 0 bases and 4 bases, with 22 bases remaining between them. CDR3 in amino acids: CASSLARQFLIRATEAFF. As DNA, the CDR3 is TGTGCCAGCAGCTTGGCGCGGCAGTTCTTAATCAGAGCCACTGAAGCTTTCTTT.

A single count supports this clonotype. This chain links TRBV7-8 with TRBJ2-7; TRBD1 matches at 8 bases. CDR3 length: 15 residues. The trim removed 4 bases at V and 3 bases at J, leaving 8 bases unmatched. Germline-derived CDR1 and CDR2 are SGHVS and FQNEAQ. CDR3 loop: CASSYSGGNYYEQYF. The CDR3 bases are TGTGCCAGCAGCTACTCAGGGGGCAACTACTACGAGCAGTACTTC.

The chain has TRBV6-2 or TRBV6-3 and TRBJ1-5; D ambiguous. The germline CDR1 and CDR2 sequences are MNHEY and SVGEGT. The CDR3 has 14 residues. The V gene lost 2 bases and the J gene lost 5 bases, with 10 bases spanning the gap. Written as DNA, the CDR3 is TGTGCCAGCAGTTACGGGTTACCTCATCAGCCCCAGCATTTT. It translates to CASSYGLPHQPQHF.